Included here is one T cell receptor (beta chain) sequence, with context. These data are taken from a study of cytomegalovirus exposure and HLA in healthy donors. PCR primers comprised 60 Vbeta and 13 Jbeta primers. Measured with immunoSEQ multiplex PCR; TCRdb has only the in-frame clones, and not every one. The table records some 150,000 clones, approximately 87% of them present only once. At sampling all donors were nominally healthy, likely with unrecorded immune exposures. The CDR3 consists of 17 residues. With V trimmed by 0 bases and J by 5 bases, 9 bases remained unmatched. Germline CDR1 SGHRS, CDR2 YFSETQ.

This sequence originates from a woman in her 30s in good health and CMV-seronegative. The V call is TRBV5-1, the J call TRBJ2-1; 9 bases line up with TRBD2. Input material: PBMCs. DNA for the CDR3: TGCGCCAGCAGCTTGGCCCTAGCGGGGACGCTTAACAATGAGCAGTTCTTC. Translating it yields CASSLALAGTLNNEQFF.